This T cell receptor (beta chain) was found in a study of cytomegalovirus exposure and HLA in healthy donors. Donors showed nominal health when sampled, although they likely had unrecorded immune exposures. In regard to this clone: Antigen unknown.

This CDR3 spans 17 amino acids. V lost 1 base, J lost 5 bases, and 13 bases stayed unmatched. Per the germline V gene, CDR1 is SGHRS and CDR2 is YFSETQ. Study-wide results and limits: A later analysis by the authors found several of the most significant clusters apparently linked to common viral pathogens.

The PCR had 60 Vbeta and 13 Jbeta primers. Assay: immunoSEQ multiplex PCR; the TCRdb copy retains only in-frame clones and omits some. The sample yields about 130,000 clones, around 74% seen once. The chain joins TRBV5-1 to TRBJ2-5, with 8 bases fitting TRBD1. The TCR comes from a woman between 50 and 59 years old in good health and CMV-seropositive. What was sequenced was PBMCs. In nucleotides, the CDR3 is TGCGCCAGCAGCTTGCCCACCCGGACAGGGAGAGAGGAGACCCAGTACTTC. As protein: CASSLPTRTGREETQYF. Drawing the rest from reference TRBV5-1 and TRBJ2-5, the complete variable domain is KAGVTQTPRYLIKTRGQQVTLSCSPISGHRSVSWYQQTPGQGLQFLFEYFSETQRNKGNFPGRFSGRQFSNSRSEMNVSTLELGDSALYLCASSLPTRTGREETQYFGPGTRLLVL.